Below are 9 T cell receptor beta chains sequenced from a single sample in a study of glioma-infiltrating T cells. The iRepertoire nested amplicon-rescue multiplex PCR amplified TCR alpha and beta CDR3s from RNA. In TCRdb, the multiplex PCR reads were re-called with MiXCR into one record per CDR3 protein. The profile shows fewer than 500,000 distinct CDR3 sequences, 41% of them singletons. The source material was glioma tissue, nonneoplastic brain tissue, or PBMCs (not recorded which). The source of these receptors is a human donor with low-grade glioma or glioblastoma, undergoing nonglioma brain surgery, or in good health (not recorded which).

With respect to this clonotype: This may stem from a read error, because a much larger clone lies one nucleotide away. This chain connects TRBV6-2 or TRBV6-3 to TRBJ2-1; 11 positions match TRBD2. Germline values: CDR1 MNHEY, CDR2 SVGEGT. The CDR3 contains 15 residues. CDR3 residues: CATRRLAGTYNERFF. For the CDR3, the DNA is TGTGCCACCAGGCGACTAGCGGGAACCTACAATGAGCGGTTCTTC.

In its sample, this clonotype was seen a few times. The V gene is TRBV18, the J gene TRBJ1-2; D unresolved. V lost 3 bases to trimming and J lost 7 bases, with 9 bases between them. CDR1 KGHSH and CDR2 LQKENI come from the germline V gene. The CDR3 consists of 12 residues. The CDR3 DNA is TGTGCCAGCTCACCGCTAGACGGTGGCTACACCTTC. The encoded protein is CASSPLDGGYTF.

The genes are TRBV11-2 and TRBJ2-2, with 7 bases lining up with TRBD2. CDR1 SGHAT and CDR2 FQNNGV come from the germline V gene. The junction had 6 bases not matched to a gene; V was cut back by 5 bases and J by 0 bases. The CDR3 covers 16 residues. CDR3 residues: CASSPIGGSNTGELFF. The CDR3 DNA reads TGTGCCAGCAGCCCAATCGGGGGGTCGAACACCGGGGAGCTGTTTTTT.

The V and J genes are TRBV11-2 and TRBJ1-4; D remains unclear. The V end lost 4 bases, the J end lost 4 bases, and 13 bases lay between the germline ends. CDR1 and CDR2 from the germline V gene are SGHAT and FQNNGV. The CDR3 covers 15 residues. The CDR3 coding sequence is TGTGCCAGCAGCTCACACGGGAGAAGTAATGAAAAACTGTTTTTT. Protein product: CASSSHGRSNEKLFF.

This clonotype has a handful of counts. The V call is TRBV3-1, the J call TRBJ2-1; 15 bases match TRBD2. Germline V gene lookup returns CDR1 LGHDT and CDR2 YNNKEL (reference sequence). With 0 bases clipped from V and 7 bases from J, the junction kept 4 bases outside the gene matches. The CDR3 contains 17 residues. This CDR3 is CASSQEWTSGRENEQFF. The CDR3 coding sequence is TGTGCCAGCAGCCAAGAATGGACTAGCGGGAGGGAAAATGAGCAGTTCTTC.

The J gene is TRBJ2-3, the V gene TRBV6-5; D ambiguous. The end of the DNA is better explained by TRBJ1-5, so the J call may be wrong. CDR1 is MNHEY and CDR2 is SVGAGI in the germline V gene. This CDR3 is 11 amino acids long. CDR3 DNA: TGTGCCAGCAGTGACCGCGATACGCAGCATTTT. Residues: CASSDRDTQHF.

V usage is TRBV5-1 and J usage is TRBJ1-2; TRBD1 matches 9 bases. CDR3 length equals 14 residues. Germline trimming cut 5 bases from V and 6 bases from J; bases unmatched to any gene: 8. Germline V gene sequence: CDR1 SGHRS, CDR2 YFSETQ. CDR3 DNA: TGCGCCAGCAGTTACGTTACAGGGGGCGATGGCTACACCTTC. This encodes CASSYVTGGDGYTF.

In the case of this clonotype: This sequence may be a read error, since a much larger clone differs from it by one base. The chain couples TRBV7-2 to TRBJ1-1; D unclear. The CDR3 extends over 12 amino acids. V was trimmed by 6 bases and J by 10 bases, leaving 15 bases between them. Germline lookup yields CDR1 SGHTA and CDR2 FQGNSA. The CDR3 DNA is TGTGCCAGCAGTATCACCAAGGGTGGAGCTTTCTTT. This codes for CASSITKGGAFF.

This clonotype is medium-sized in the sample. The chain carries TRBV6-2 or TRBV6-3 and TRBJ2-7; maybe TRBD2 (5 bases). V gave up 0 bases and J gave up 1 base, with 13 bases separating them. CDR1 MNHEY and CDR2 SVGEGT come from the germline V gene. There are 16 residues in the CDR3. Here the CDR3 DNA reads TGTGCCAGCAGTTACTCGATGCGGGCAGGATCCTACGAGCAGTACTTC. Translating gives CASSYSMRAGSYEQYF.